This passage covers 14 T cell receptor beta chains from one sample sequenced in a study of blood T cell repertoires in COVID-19. This table comes from immunoSEQ multiplex PCR, and its TCRdb copy is limited to in-frame clones, with some not included. Among about 170,000 clones listed, approximately 86% were seen once. The sequenced sample was peripheral blood. All receptors derive from an elderly woman with COVID-19, enrolled during active disease.

The genes are TRBV10-2 and TRBJ2-3; TRBD2 matches at 10 bases. The germline V gene has CDR1 WSHSY and CDR2 SAAADI. J was trimmed by 5 bases and V by 3 bases; bases with no gene match: 14. The CDR3 runs 18 residues. The CDR3 protein is CASSDEVRLAGAGDTQYF. The DNA for the CDR3 is TGCGCCAGCAGTGACGAGGTACGGCTAGCGGGAGCGGGAGATACGCAGTATTTT.

V and J are TRBV4-3 and TRBJ1-5; TRBD1 agrees at 7 bases. CDR3 length: 15 residues. V dropped 1 base and J dropped 4; count of bases not matched to a gene: 4. Per the germline V gene, CDR1 is LGHNA and CDR2 is YSLEER. CDR3 sequence: CASSQGQGINQPQHF. The CDR3 nucleotides are TGCGCCAGCAGCCAAGGACAGGGTATAAATCAGCCCCAGCATTTT.

V gene TRBV3-1 (or the pseudogene TRBV3-2) combines with J gene TRBJ1-4; TRBD1 agrees at 10 bases. The CDR3 sequence is 15 residues long. Germline V CDR1 and CDR2: LGHDT, YNNKEL (reference sequence). Trimming removed 6 bases from V and 8 bases from J; junction bases left unmatched: 9. CDR3 region: CASRSTGGAAEKLFF. CDR3 coding DNA: TGTGCCAGCAGGTCGACAGGGGGCGCGGCGGAAAAACTGTTTTTT.

V is TRBV12-3 or TRBV12-4 and J is TRBJ2-1, with D hard to call. This CDR3 spans 11 amino acids. V was trimmed by 6 bases and J by 8 bases, leaving 8 bases between them. The CDR3 loop reads CASRSTDEQFF. The CDR3 region has the DNA TGTGCCAGCAGATCTACAGATGAGCAGTTCTTC.

The chain recombines TRBV9 with TRBJ2-1; tentatively, D is TRBD2 (5 bases). In germline, CDR1 is SGDLS, CDR2 YYNGEE. The CDR3 has 14 amino acids. V lost 2 bases, J lost 7 bases, and 13 bases lay in between. CDR3 protein: CASSVGLQGNEQFF. The CDR3 DNA follows: TGTGCCAGCAGCGTTGGACTTCAAGGGAATGAGCAGTTCTTC.

The CDR3, as DNA: TGCGCCAGCAGCCACGAACCGGGACAGGGAAGTGAAAAACTGTTTTTT. It translates to CASSHEPGQGSEKLFF. The chain couples TRBV4-3 to TRBJ1-4, with 9 bases lining up with TRBD1. V lost 3 bases, J lost 7 bases, and 9 bases stayed unmatched. The CDR3 sequence is 16 residues long. Germline V CDR1 and CDR2: LGHNA, YSLEER.

This chain connects TRBV5-1 to TRBJ2-7; 7 bases line up with TRBD1. CDR1 is SGHRS, CDR2 YFSETQ, per germline. V dropped 1 base and J dropped 3; count of bases not matched to a gene: 4. The CDR3 runs to 14 residues. CDR3 nucleotides: TGCGCCAGCAGCTTGAGGGACAGTTTCTACGAGCAGTACTTC. It specifies CASSLRDSFYEQYF.

V usage is TRBV12-3 or TRBV12-4 and J usage is TRBJ1-3, with D tentatively TRBD1 (5 bases). The CDR3 is made up of 12 amino acids. V lost 5 bases, J lost 5 bases, and 7 bases lay in between. DNA for the CDR3: TGTGCCAGCAGTCAGGACAGAAACACCATATATTTT. Its translation is CASSQDRNTIYF.

CDR3 nucleotide sequence: TGTGCCAGCAGTGAGGATGGACTAGTCAATGAGCAGTTCTTC. Protein: CASSEDGLVNEQFF. V usage is TRBV2 and J usage is TRBJ2-1; 7 bases map to TRBD2. The germline gives CDR1 SNHLY, CDR2 FYNNEI. The CDR3 totals 14 residues. The V and J ends lost 3 bases and 6 bases, in that order; junction bases with no gene match: 5.

The chain links TRBV7-9 to TRBJ1-5; D possibly corresponds to TRBD1 (5 bases). CDR3 length: 12 amino acids. Germline V gene data show CDR1 as SEHNR and CDR2 as FQNEAQ (reference sequence). Trimming took off 4 bases at V and 7 bases at J, with 8 bases between the two ends. The CDR3 loop reads CASSYGAQPQHF. The CDR3 DNA is TGTGCCAGCAGCTATGGGGCCCAGCCCCAGCATTTT. Filled out from reference TRBV7-9 and TRBJ1-5, the complete variable domain reads DTGVSQNPRHKITKRGQNVTFRCDPISEHNRLYWYRQTLGQGPEFLTYFQNEAQLEKSRLLSDRFSAERPKGSFSTLEIQRTEQGDSAMYLCASSYGAQPQHFGDGTRLSIL.

The chain links TRBV19 to TRBJ1-5; 7 bases match TRBD1. Germline V CDR1 and CDR2: LNHDA, SQIVND (reference sequence). The J segment lost 0 bases and the V segment lost 8 bases, leaving 10 bases of the junction unmatched. The CDR3 is 16 residues long. DNA for the CDR3: TGTGCCAGTGGAACCCGAGGGGGCTATAGCAATCAGCCCCAGCATTTT. Protein product: CASGTRGGYSNQPQHF.

CDR3 region: CASSSVFGRTENTEAFF. The CDR3 region has the DNA TGTGCCAGCAGTTCAGTTTTCGGGAGAACCGAGAACACTGAAGCTTTCTTT. The chain employs TRBV27 and TRBJ1-1, with D uncertain. CDR3 size: 17 residues. Per the germline V gene, CDR1 is MNHEY and CDR2 is SMNVEV (reference sequence). The germline V and J ends were trimmed by 4 bases and 1 base, with 19 bases remaining between them.

The chain is built from TRBV11-2 and TRBJ2-7; weak D call: TRBD2 (5 bases). The CDR3 is 13 amino acids. Germline V gene data show CDR1 as SGHAT and CDR2 as FQNNGV. V was trimmed by 7 bases and J by 2 bases, leaving 12 bases between them. CDR3 bases: TGTGCCAGCACCCAGCCACTAGCCTACGAGCAGTACTTC. It specifies CASTQPLAYEQYF.

CDR3 residues: CASSQELAENYGYTF. CDR3 coding DNA: TGTGCCAGCAGCCAAGAATTGGCCGAAAACTATGGCTACACCTTC. This rearrangement joins TRBV4-2 to TRBJ1-2; D remains unclear. The ends were cut back, 0 bases at V and 2 bases at J, with 10 bases in the middle. Germline V gene lookup returns CDR1 LGHNA and CDR2 YNFKEQ. This CDR3 has 15 residues.